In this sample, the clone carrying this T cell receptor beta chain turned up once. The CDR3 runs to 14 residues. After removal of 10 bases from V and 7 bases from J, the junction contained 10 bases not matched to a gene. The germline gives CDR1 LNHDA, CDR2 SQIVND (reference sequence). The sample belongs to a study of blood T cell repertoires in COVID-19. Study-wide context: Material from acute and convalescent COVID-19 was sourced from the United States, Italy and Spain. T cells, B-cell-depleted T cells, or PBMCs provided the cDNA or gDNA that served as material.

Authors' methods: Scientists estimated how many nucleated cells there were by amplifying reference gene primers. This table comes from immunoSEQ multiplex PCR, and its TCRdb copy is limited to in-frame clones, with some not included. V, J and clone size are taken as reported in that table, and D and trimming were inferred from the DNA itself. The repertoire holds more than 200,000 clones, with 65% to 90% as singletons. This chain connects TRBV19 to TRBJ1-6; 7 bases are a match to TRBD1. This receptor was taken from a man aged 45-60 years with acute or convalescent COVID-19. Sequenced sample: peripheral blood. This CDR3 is CATLDRARNSPLHF. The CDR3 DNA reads TGTGCCACCCTCGACAGGGCGAGAAATTCACCCCTCCACTTT.